Below, 26 T cell receptor beta chains from the same sample are listed, as sequenced in a study of blood T cell repertoires in COVID-19. TCRdb's copy holds only in-frame clones and misses some; the assay was immunoSEQ multiplex PCR. The sample lists nearly 250,000 clones; roughly four fifths were seen once. The sample comprised peripheral blood. The receptors were gathered from a woman of 80 years or more with acute or convalescent COVID-19.

There are many counts of this clone. The chain joins TRBV5-1 to TRBJ1-6, with 7 bases matching TRBD1. Trimming at V came to 3 bases and at J to 5 bases, leaving 5 bases not matched to a gene. The CDR3 is 15 amino acids. Looked up from germline, CDR1 is SGHRS and CDR2 is YFSETQ. Here the CDR3 reads CASSSTGIHNSPLHF. The CDR3 coding sequence is TGCGCCAGCAGCTCGACAGGGATCCATAATTCACCCCTCCACTTT.

The chain is built from TRBV7-9 and TRBJ1-2; D possibly corresponds to TRBD1 (6 bases). Germline-derived CDR1 and CDR2 are SEHNR and FQNEAQ (reference sequence). V gave up 5 bases and J gave up 4 bases, with 14 bases separating them. The CDR3 loop spans 14 amino acids. The CDR3 region is CASSHGQHTYGYTF. The DNA of the CDR3 is TGTGCCAGCAGCCATGGACAGCATACCTATGGCTACACCTTC.

Only a few counts were recorded for this clone. The chain couples TRBV2 to TRBJ2-2; 9 bases match TRBD1. J gave up 4 bases and V 6 bases, and 6 bases lay outside the gene matches. The CDR3 loop spans 15 amino acids. Germline CDR1 SNHLY, CDR2 FYNNEI. This CDR3 reads CASRMTDRGTGELFF. CDR3 coding DNA: TGTGCCAGCAGAATGACGGACAGGGGCACCGGGGAGCTGTTTTTT.

V is TRBV9 and J is TRBJ2-7; 9 nucleotides align to TRBD1. V shed 0 bases and J 5 bases; nucleotides not matched to a gene: 6. Germline V gene sequence: CDR1 SGDLS, CDR2 YYNGEE. CDR3 size: 15 residues. This chain's CDR3 is CASSVDGTGTDEQYF. CDR3 nucleotide sequence: TGTGCCAGCAGCGTAGATGGGACAGGGACCGACGAGCAGTACTTC.

The chain carries TRBV28 and TRBJ1-2, with D uncertain. The CDR3 has 12 residues. The ends were cut back, 7 bases at V and 8 bases at J, with 14 bases in the middle. The germline V gene encodes CDR1 MDHEN and CDR2 SYDVKM. The CDR3 nucleotides are TGTGCCAGCATTCCCTCGGTGGGCGGCTACACCTTC. Protein sequence: CASIPSVGGYTF.

V gene TRBV28 combines with J gene TRBJ2-5; 10 bases align to TRBD2. V lost 6 bases and J lost 0; bases outside the gene matches: 7. Germline CDR1 MDHEN, CDR2 SYDVKM. This CDR3 has 16 residues. The CDR3 sequence: CASSQGLAVYQETQYF. The CDR3 DNA follows: TGTGCCAGCAGCCAAGGACTAGCGGTGTACCAAGAGACCCAGTACTTC. The whole variable domain, filled in from reference TRBV28 and TRBJ2-5, reads DVKVTQSSRYLVKRTGEKVFLECVQDMDHENMFWYRQDPGLGLRLIYFSYDVKMKEKGDIPEGYSVSREKKERFSLILESASTNQTSMYLCASSQGLAVYQETQYFGPGTRLLVL.

The chain couples TRBV6-5 to TRBJ1-3, with D possibly TRBD1 on 5 matching bases. The ends were cut back, 0 bases at V and 2 bases at J, with 8 bases in the middle. The germline CDR1 and CDR2 sequences are MNHEY and SVGAGI. This CDR3 region has 15 residues. This CDR3 is CASSYSTGAGNTIYF. The CDR3, as DNA: TGTGCCAGCAGTTACTCGACGGGGGCTGGAAACACCATATATTTT.

The chain couples TRBV6-5 to TRBJ2-5, with TRBD2 matching over 7 bases. The CDR3 is made up of 13 amino acids. The V gene's germline CDR1 is MNHEY and CDR2 SVGAGI. V lost 6 bases and J lost 6; bases outside the gene matches: 7. CDR3 residues: CASRGGGSQTQYF. In DNA form, the CDR3 reads TGTGCCAGCAGGGGAGGCGGGAGTCAGACCCAGTACTTC.

This clone occurred a few times. The chain couples TRBV7-6 to TRBJ2-5; TRBD1 matches 7 bases. Germline assignment: CDR1 SGHVS and CDR2 FNYEAQ. The trim removed 1 base at V and 2 bases at J, leaving 10 bases unmatched. This CDR3 is built from 17 residues. The CDR3 protein is CASSLVGEGGPQETQYF. The CDR3 DNA follows: TGTGCCAGCAGCTTAGTAGGTGAAGGGGGCCCTCAAGAGACCCAGTACTTC.

The J gene is TRBJ2-5, the V gene TRBV11-3; 9 nucleotides match TRBD2. CDR1 and CDR2 from the germline V gene are SGHNT and YENEEA. The CDR3 is 16 amino acids. J lost 1 base, V lost 2 bases, and 5 bases had no gene match. The CDR3 nucleotides read TGTGCCAGCAGCTTACCCCAGCGGGGGGCCCAAGAGACCCAGTACTTC. This encodes CASSLPQRGAQETQYF.

The chain recombines TRBV5-5 with TRBJ1-3; no firm D call. The CDR3 has 15 amino acids. V dropped 0 bases and J dropped 0 bases, with 7 bases sitting between them. Germline V lookup: CDR1 SGHKS, CDR2 YYEKEE (reference sequence). The CDR3 sequence is CASSLVAFSGNTIYF. The CDR3 nucleotides are TGTGCCAGCAGCTTGGTGGCCTTCTCTGGAAACACCATATATTTT.

At least ten counts were recorded for this clone. The J gene is TRBJ2-5, the V gene TRBV28, with D unresolved. The CDR3 contains 11 residues. V was clipped by 5 bases and J by 3 bases, with 4 bases between them. The V gene's germline CDR1 is MDHEN and CDR2 SYDVKM. The CDR3 region is CASSQEETQYF. Written as DNA, the CDR3 is TGTGCCAGCAGTCAGGAAGAGACCCAGTACTTC.

The rearrangement links TRBV6-2 or TRBV6-3 to TRBJ1-2, with D unresolved. The CDR3 is 14 residues long. V dropped 2 bases and J dropped 11 bases, with 18 bases sitting between them. The germline V gene encodes CDR1 MNHEY and CDR2 SVGEGT. Here the CDR3 DNA reads TGTGCCAGCAGTTACGCCGGTGGAGGCCTCAGGTACACCTTC. It encodes CASSYAGGGLRYTF.

Only a few counts were recorded for this clone. The J gene is TRBJ1-2, the V gene TRBV7-9; D is undetermined. CDR3 size: 13 residues. V was cut by 8 bases and J by 4 bases, with 14 bases left in between. CDR1 SEHNR and CDR2 FQNEAQ come from the germline V gene (reference sequence). The CDR3 sequence is CASAGPDFYGYTF. DNA for the CDR3: TGTGCCAGCGCTGGGCCAGATTTCTATGGCTACACCTTC.

The chain joins TRBV9 to TRBJ1-2; 9 bases are a match to TRBD1. Germline trimming cut 0 bases from V and 4 bases from J; bases unmatched to any gene: 13. This CDR3 has 18 amino acids. Germline V gene data show CDR1 as SGDLS and CDR2 as YYNGEE. CDR3 coding DNA: TGTGCCAGCAGCGTAGGATTACAGGGGGCTAGGAGTCTCTATGGCTACACCTTC. Translation gives CASSVGLQGARSLYGYTF.

The V and J genes are TRBV21-1 and TRBJ2-3; the table calls TRBD2, which could not be checked here. TRBV21-1 is noted as a pseudogene. The CDR3 has 13 amino acids. For the CDR3, the DNA is TGTGCCAGCAGCAAAGATATCCCAGATACGCAGTATTTT. It encodes CASSKDIPDTQYF.

The chain combines TRBV11-2 with TRBJ2-3; the match to TRBD2 covers 7 bases. The ends lost 8 bases at V and 2 bases at J; junction bases unmatched: 10. Per the germline V gene, CDR1 is SGHAT and CDR2 is FQNNGV. This CDR3 comprises 15 residues. CDR3 DNA: TGTGCCAGCCGTAACGGGAGGAAAAACACAGATACGCAGTATTTT. This gives the protein CASRNGRKNTDTQYF.

The V call is TRBV6-5, the J call TRBJ2-7; 9 bases line up with TRBD1. Germline V gene sequence: CDR1 MNHEY, CDR2 SVGAGI. This CDR3 contains 14 residues. Trimming at V came to 6 bases and at J to 4 bases, leaving 7 bases not matched to a gene. CDR3 loop: CASRLDRGDYEQYF. The CDR3 coding sequence is TGTGCCAGCAGGCTGGACAGGGGCGATTACGAGCAGTACTTC.

The CDR3 here is CASSGRTGGSYNSPLHF. The CDR3, as DNA: TGTGCCAGCAGTGGCCGGACAGGGGGAAGCTATAATTCACCCCTCCACTTT. V and J are TRBV27 and TRBJ1-6, with 10 bases identical to TRBD1. Germline V gene data show CDR1 as MNHEY and CDR2 as SMNVEV (reference sequence). The length of the CDR3 is 17 residues. V dropped 5 bases and J dropped 3; count of bases not matched to a gene: 7.

Here the CDR3 reads CSASSQGALHEQFF. The CDR3 nucleotides read TGCAGTGCTAGTTCGCAGGGGGCGCTTCATGAGCAGTTCTTC. The chain couples TRBV20-1 to TRBJ2-1, with 8 bases matching TRBD1. The V gene end was trimmed by 3 bases and the J gene end by 8 bases; junction bases not matched to a gene: 9. Germline V lookup: CDR1 DFQATT, CDR2 SNEGSKA (reference sequence). CDR3 length: 14 amino acids.

CDR3 loop: CASTHDRAGNTIYF. For the CDR3, the DNA is TGTGCCAGCACCCATGACAGGGCTGGAAACACCATATATTTT. The chain joins TRBV6-5 to TRBJ1-3; the match to TRBD1 covers 7 bases. Germline V gene data show CDR1 as MNHEY and CDR2 as SVGAGI. V trimming: 7 bases; J trimming: 2 bases; junction bases outside the gene matches: 5. This CDR3 spans 14 amino acids.

The chain employs TRBV18 and TRBJ2-6; D gene uncertain. The CDR3 is 14 residues long. Per the germline V gene, CDR1 is KGHSH and CDR2 is LQKENI. The ends were cut back, 2 bases at V and 3 bases at J, with 5 bases in the middle. The CDR3 is CASSPLIGANVLTF. The CDR3 DNA follows: TGTGCCAGCTCACCATTAATTGGGGCCAACGTCCTGACTTTC. Combining the CDR3 with reference TRBV18 and TRBJ2-6 gives the whole variable domain NAGVMQNPRHLVRRRGQEARLRCSPMKGHSHVYWYRQLPEEGLKFMVYLQKENIIDESGMPKERFSAEFPKEGPSILRIQQVVRGDSAAYFCASSPLIGANVLTFGAGSRLTVL.

The chain is built from TRBV2 and TRBJ2-2, with unresolved D. Trimming took off 11 bases at V and 1 base at J, with 11 bases between the two ends. The CDR3 runs 13 residues. CDR1 is SNHLY, CDR2 FYNNEI, per germline. The CDR3 coding sequence is TGTGCCTCCTCACGACTGAACACCGGGGAGCTGTTTTTT. Its translation: CASSRLNTGELFF.

In DNA form, the CDR3 reads TGTGCCAGGACTAGTTCCGAGCAGTACTTC. This encodes CARTSSEQYF. The J gene is TRBJ2-7, the V gene TRBV21-1; TRBD2 is the table's D call, not checked against the DNA. TRBV21-1 is shown as a pseudogene. This CDR3 is built from 10 residues.

The chain couples TRBV6-1 to TRBJ1-2; D gene ambiguous. The germline V gene has CDR1 MNHNS and CDR2 SASEGT. V was trimmed by 3 bases and J by 0 bases, leaving 14 bases between them. The CDR3 loop spans 16 amino acids. The CDR3 DNA follows: TGTGCCAGCAGTGATAGAGGAGGAGGAGCTAACTATGGCTACACCTTC. Translating gives CASSDRGGGANYGYTF.

The rearrangement links TRBV12-3 or TRBV12-4 to TRBJ1-1, with D possibly TRBD1 on 5 matching bases. CDR3 length equals 13 residues. V was pared by 11 bases and J by 5 bases, with 18 bases between. CDR3 loop: CAVRGVSGTEAFF. CDR3 nucleotides: TGTGCCGTTAGAGGGGTTAGCGGAACTGAAGCTTTCTTT.